One and the same sample provided the 20 T cell receptor beta chains below, sequenced in a study of radiotherapy plus CTLA-4 blockade in lung cancer. Profiling relied on immunoSEQ multiplex PCR, and the TCRdb table lists in-frame clones only, not all of them. This sample has approximately 90,000 clones; about 83% occur once, and the top ten carry around 0.79%. This specimen was peripheral blood, taken from a patient treated with radiotherapy plus ipilimumab. The receptors here all came from a human donor with non-small cell lung cancer who had stable disease on radiotherapy plus ipilimumab.

A single count supports this clone. The chain joins TRBV27 to TRBJ2-7; D remains ambiguous. V was pared by 5 bases and J by 5 bases, with 19 bases between. The CDR3 covers 15 residues. In germline, CDR1 is MNHEY, CDR2 SMNVEV (reference sequence). CDR3 amino acids: CASSPMGMFDHEQYF. The CDR3 nucleotides are TGTGCCAGCAGTCCCATGGGGATGTTCGACCACGAGCAGTACTTC.

J is TRBJ1-2 and V is TRBV5-4; 12 bases are shared with TRBD1. The CDR3 totals 16 residues. V dropped 5 bases and J dropped 4; count of bases not matched to a gene: 9. Germline V gives CDR1 SGHNT, CDR2 YYREEE (reference sequence). The CDR3 bases are TGTGCCAGCAGGCCCGGGACAGGGGGCCTCCCCTATGGCTACACCTTC. It yields the protein CASRPGTGGLPYGYTF. Supplemented by reference TRBV5-4 and TRBJ1-2, the full variable domain reads ETGVTQSPTHLIKTRGQQVTLRCSSQSGHNTVSWYQQALGQGPQFIFQYYREEENGRGNFPPRFSGLQFPNYSSELNVNALELDDSALYLCASRPGTGGLPYGYTFGSGTRLTVV.

The chain links TRBV6-5 to TRBJ1-1, with a possible D match to TRBD1 (5 bases). Germline lookup yields CDR1 MNHEY and CDR2 SVGAGI. V was trimmed by 6 bases and J by 11 bases, leaving 13 bases between them. This CDR3 has 11 amino acids. Here the CDR3 reads CASSASWGAFF. CDR3 in DNA: TGTGCCAGCAGCGCCAGTTGGGGGGCTTTCTTT.

Only one count was recorded for this clone. The genes are TRBV28 and TRBJ2-2, with 9 bases identical to TRBD2. Germline V lookup: CDR1 MDHEN, CDR2 SYDVKM. The CDR3 is made up of 15 amino acids. V was pared by 3 bases and J by 6 bases, with 5 bases of the junction left unmatched. This chain's CDR3 is CASSFSGGVAGELFF. The CDR3 DNA reads TGTGCCAGCAGTTTTAGCGGGGGTGTGGCCGGGGAGCTGTTTTTT.

This clone came up a few times. The chain recombines TRBV28 with TRBJ1-3; a weak D match, TRBD1 (6 bases). CDR1 is MDHEN, CDR2 SYDVKM, per germline. This CDR3 contains 14 residues. The V end lost 3 bases, the J end lost 4 bases, and 10 bases lay between the germline ends. As DNA, the CDR3 is TGTGCCAGCAGTTTCGAGGGGGGCGGAAACACCATATATTTT. Translating gives CASSFEGGGNTIYF.

This clone was seen a handful of times. This chain connects TRBV10-3 to TRBJ1-5; no firm D call. Germline V lookup: CDR1 ENHRY, CDR2 SYGVKD. The CDR3 contains 14 residues. The ends were cut back, 0 bases at V and 5 bases at J, with 8 bases in the middle. The CDR3 loop is CAISESARDQPQHF. DNA for the CDR3: TGTGCCATCAGTGAGTCTGCACGAGATCAGCCCCAGCATTTT.

In this sample, this clone turned up once. The V gene is TRBV11-2, the J gene TRBJ1-2; D gene uncertain. Germline V CDR1 and CDR2: SGHAT, FQNNGV. The CDR3 covers 13 residues. V was shortened by 0 bases and J by 4 bases, with 6 bases between the two germline ends. CDR3 DNA sequence: TGTGCCAGCAGCTTAGACAGCAGCTATGGCTACACCTTC. Its protein product is CASSLDSSYGYTF.

This CDR3 is CASRPRQTANYGYTF. In nucleotides, the CDR3 is TGTGCCAGCAGGCCTCGACAGACCGCTAACTATGGCTACACCTTC. The chain recombines TRBV5-6 with TRBJ1-2; tentative D call: TRBD1 (5 bases). The CDR3 runs to 15 residues. Germline lookup yields CDR1 SGHDT and CDR2 YYEEEE. Trimming shortened V by 5 bases and J by 0 bases, and 14 bases separated the two germline ends.

This clone was recorded only once. The chain has TRBV6-5 and TRBJ1-2, with D perhaps TRBD1 (5 bases). The CDR3 is 14 amino acids. Germline V CDR1 and CDR2: MNHEY, SVGAGI. Trimming removed 2 bases from V and 6 bases from J, with 13 bases in between. The CDR3 protein is CASSYGAGLDGYTF. The CDR3 nucleotides read TGTGCCAGCAGTTACGGGGCAGGGCTTGATGGCTACACCTTC.

This chain links TRBV7-9 with TRBJ2-7; 10 positions agree with TRBD1. Germline CDR1 SEHNR, CDR2 FQNEAQ (reference sequence). Germline trimming cut 5 bases from V and 0 bases from J; bases unmatched to any gene: 4. The length of the CDR3 is 15 residues. CDR3 coding DNA: TGTGCCAGCAGCCCACGGACAGGGGGCTCCTACGAGCAGTACTTC. Encoded protein: CASSPRTGGSYEQYF.

This clone has a single count. The chain carries TRBV5-1 and TRBJ1-1; TRBD1 matches at 7 bases. Trimming cost V 5 bases and J 3 bases; bases outside gene matches: 7. The CDR3 contains 14 residues. Per the germline V gene, CDR1 is SGHRS and CDR2 is YFSETQ. The DNA for the CDR3 is TGCGCCAGCAGTTCGACAGGGTCAGACACTGAAGCTTTCTTT. It specifies CASSSTGSDTEAFF.

This clone was seen a single time. This chain uses TRBV27 with TRBJ1-2; D is uncertain. Germline-derived CDR1 and CDR2 are MNHEY and SMNVEV (reference sequence). Trimming removed 3 bases from V and 5 bases from J, with 13 bases in between. The CDR3 loop spans 14 amino acids. The CDR3 region is CASSLKGIWYGYTF. The CDR3 region has the DNA TGTGCCAGCAGTTTGAAGGGTATTTGGTATGGCTACACCTTC.

The gene calls are TRBV18 and TRBJ1-2; 8 bases map to TRBD1. This CDR3 comprises 13 residues. Trimming took 4 bases from V and 3 from J; bases not matched to a gene: 1. Germline V gives CDR1 KGHSH, CDR2 LQKENI. In DNA, the CDR3 is TGTGCCAGCTCACAACAGGGGGACTATGGCTACACCTTC. It specifies CASSQQGDYGYTF.

V is TRBV21-1 and J is TRBJ2-7; TRBD2, the table's D call, lacks a check against the DNA. TRBV21-1 is annotated as a pseudogene. The CDR3 has 18 amino acids. DNA of the CDR3: TGTGCCAGCAGCGCCCACGTCCGGTCGCTTACTGAGACCTACGAGCAGTACTTC. Encoded protein: CASSAHVRSLTETYEQYF.

CDR3 loop: CASSLRASGGVGEETQYF. In nucleotides, the CDR3 is TGTGCCAGCAGCTTAAGGGCTAGCGGGGGAGTAGGGGAAGAGACCCAGTACTTC. The chain links TRBV7-3 to TRBJ2-5, with 10 positions matching TRBD2. The CDR3 loop spans 18 amino acids. J gave up 3 bases and V 1 base, and 11 bases lay outside the gene matches. CDR1 is SGHTA, CDR2 FQGTGA, per germline.

The V call is TRBV5-1, the J call TRBJ2-3; D gene unclear. From germline, CDR1 is SGHRS and CDR2 YFSETQ. The CDR3 sequence is 15 residues long. Trimming took off 0 bases at V and 0 bases at J, with 8 bases between the two ends. The CDR3 bases are TGCGCCAGCAGCTTGGTGGGTACTAGCACAGATACGCAGTATTTT. Residues: CASSLVGTSTDTQYF.

The V call is TRBV5-5, the J call TRBJ1-2, with D possibly matching TRBD1 (5 bases). The ends were cut back, 4 bases at V and 5 bases at J, with 15 bases in the middle. The CDR3 covers 14 residues. Germline V gene sequence: CDR1 SGHKS, CDR2 YYEKEE (reference sequence). CDR3 residues: CASSTPGTGYGYTF. CDR3 nucleotide sequence: TGTGCCAGCAGCACTCCCGGGACGGGATATGGCTACACCTTC.

J is TRBJ2-1 and V is TRBV4-1; D uncertain. This CDR3 is 18 amino acids long. V gave up 0 bases and J gave up 2 bases, with 17 bases separating them. Germline lookup yields CDR1 MGHRA and CDR2 YSYEKL. The chain's CDR3 is CASSQEALLLPPYNEQFF. The CDR3 bases are TGCGCCAGCAGCCAAGAAGCTCTACTACTACCCCCCTACAATGAGCAGTTCTTC.

In this sample, this clone turned up a few times. In DNA, the CDR3 is TGTGCCAGCAGCTTACAGGGGGATAACTATGGCTACACCTTC. This translates into CASSLQGDNYGYTF. V is TRBV5-5 and J is TRBJ1-2, with 8 nucleotides matching TRBD1. CDR3 size: 14 residues. The ends lost 2 bases at V and 1 base at J; junction bases unmatched: 1. Germline V gene data show CDR1 as SGHKS and CDR2 as YYEKEE (reference sequence).

The genes are TRBV29-1 and TRBJ1-1; D is uncertain. The CDR3 length is 12 residues. Between the trimmed V and J ends, which lost 4 bases and 2 bases, there was a span of 8 bases. The V gene's germline CDR1 is SQVTM and CDR2 ANQGSEA. CDR3 in DNA: TGCAGCGTTGCGGTGAGTAACACTGAAGCTTTCTTT. Encoded protein: CSVAVSNTEAFF.